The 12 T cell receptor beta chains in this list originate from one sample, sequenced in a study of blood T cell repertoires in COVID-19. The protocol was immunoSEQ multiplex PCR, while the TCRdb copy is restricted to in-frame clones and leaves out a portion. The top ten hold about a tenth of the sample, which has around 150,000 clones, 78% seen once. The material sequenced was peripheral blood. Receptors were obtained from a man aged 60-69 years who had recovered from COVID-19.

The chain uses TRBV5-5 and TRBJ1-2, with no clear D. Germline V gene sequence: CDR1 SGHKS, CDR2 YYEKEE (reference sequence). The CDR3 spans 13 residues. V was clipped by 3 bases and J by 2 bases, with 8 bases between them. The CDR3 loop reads CASSWEGNYGYTF. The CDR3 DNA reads TGTGCCAGCAGCTGGGAGGGAAACTATGGCTACACCTTC.

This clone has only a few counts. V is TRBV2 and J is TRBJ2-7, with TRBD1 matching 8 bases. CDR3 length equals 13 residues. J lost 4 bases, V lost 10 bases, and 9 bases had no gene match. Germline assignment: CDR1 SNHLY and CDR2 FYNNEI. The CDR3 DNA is TGTGCCACTTCCGGGACAGGCCGATACGAGCAGTACTTC. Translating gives CATSGTGRYEQYF.

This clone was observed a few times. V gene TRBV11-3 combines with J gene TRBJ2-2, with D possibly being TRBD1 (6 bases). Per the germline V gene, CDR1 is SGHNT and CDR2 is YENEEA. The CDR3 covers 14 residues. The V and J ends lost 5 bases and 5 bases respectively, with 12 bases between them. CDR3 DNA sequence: TGTGCCAGCAGCGAAGGGGGACGGACCGGGGAGCTGTTTTTT. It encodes CASSEGGRTGELFF. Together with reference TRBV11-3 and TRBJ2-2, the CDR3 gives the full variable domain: EAGVVQSPRYKIIEKKQPVAFWCNPISGHNTLYWYLQNLGQGPELLIRYENEEAVDDSQLPKDRFSAERLKGVDSTLKIQPAELGDSAVYLCASSEGGRTGELFFGEGSRLTVL.

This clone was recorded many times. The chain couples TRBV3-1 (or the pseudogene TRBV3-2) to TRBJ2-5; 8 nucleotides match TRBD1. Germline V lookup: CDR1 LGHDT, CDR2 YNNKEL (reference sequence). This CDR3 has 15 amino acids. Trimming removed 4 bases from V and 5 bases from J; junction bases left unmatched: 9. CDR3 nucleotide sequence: TGTGCCAGCAGCCCGTTGACAGGGGATGGGGAGACCCAGTACTTC. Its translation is CASSPLTGDGETQYF.

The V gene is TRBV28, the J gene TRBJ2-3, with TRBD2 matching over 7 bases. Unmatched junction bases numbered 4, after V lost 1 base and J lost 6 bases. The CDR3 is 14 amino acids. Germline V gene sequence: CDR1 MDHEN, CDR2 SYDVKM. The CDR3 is CASSLFGGMDTQYF. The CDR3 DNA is TGTGCCAGCAGTTTATTCGGGGGGATGGATACGCAGTATTTT.

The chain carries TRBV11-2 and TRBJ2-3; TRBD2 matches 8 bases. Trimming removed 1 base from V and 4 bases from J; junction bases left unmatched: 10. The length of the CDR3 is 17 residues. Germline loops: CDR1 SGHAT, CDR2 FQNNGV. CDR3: CASSLAPEGGRPDTQYF. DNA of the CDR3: TGTGCCAGCAGCTTAGCCCCCGAAGGCGGGAGGCCAGATACGCAGTATTTT.

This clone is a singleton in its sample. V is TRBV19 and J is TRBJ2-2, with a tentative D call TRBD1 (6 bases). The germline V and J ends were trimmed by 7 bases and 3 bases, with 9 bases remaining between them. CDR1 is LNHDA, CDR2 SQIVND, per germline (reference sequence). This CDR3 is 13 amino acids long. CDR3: CASNPGDTGELFF. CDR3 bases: TGTGCCAGTAACCCAGGGGACACCGGGGAGCTGTTTTTT.

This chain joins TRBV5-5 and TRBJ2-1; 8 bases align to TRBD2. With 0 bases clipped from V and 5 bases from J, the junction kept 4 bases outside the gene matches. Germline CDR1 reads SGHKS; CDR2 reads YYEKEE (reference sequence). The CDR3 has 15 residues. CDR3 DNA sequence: TGTGCCAGCAGCTTGGCCCGCGGGGGGCACAATGAGCAGTTCTTC. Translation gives CASSLARGGHNEQFF.

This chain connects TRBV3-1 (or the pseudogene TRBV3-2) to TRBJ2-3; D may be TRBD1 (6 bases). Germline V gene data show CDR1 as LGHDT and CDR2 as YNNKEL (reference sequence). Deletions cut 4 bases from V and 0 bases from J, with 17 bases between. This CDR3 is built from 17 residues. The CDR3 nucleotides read TGTGCCAGCAGCCCGCCTACAGGGACACCTAGCACAGATACGCAGTATTTT. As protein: CASSPPTGTPSTDTQYF.

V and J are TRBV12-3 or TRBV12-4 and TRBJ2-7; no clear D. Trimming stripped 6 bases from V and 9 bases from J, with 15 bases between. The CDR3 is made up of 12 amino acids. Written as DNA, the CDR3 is TGTGCCAGCAGCGCCAGGATGCTCGGGCAGTACTTC. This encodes CASSARMLGQYF.

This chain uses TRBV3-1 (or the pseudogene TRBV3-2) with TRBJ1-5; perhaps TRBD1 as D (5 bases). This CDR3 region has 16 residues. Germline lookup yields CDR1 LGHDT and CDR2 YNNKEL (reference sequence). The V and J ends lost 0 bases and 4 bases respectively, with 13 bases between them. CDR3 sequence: CASSQDMPGLNQPQHF. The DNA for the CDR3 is TGTGCCAGCAGCCAAGATATGCCAGGGCTTAATCAGCCCCAGCATTTT.

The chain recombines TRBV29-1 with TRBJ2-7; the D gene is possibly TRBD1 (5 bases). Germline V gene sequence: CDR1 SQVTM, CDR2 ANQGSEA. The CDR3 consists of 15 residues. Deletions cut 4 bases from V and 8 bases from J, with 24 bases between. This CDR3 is CSVVTNSVSGWKQYF. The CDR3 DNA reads TGCAGCGTTGTCACGAATTCGGTGTCAGGGTGGAAGCAGTACTTC.